This TCR beta chain was sequenced during a study of blood T cells in healthy people across ages. Every participating donor contributed about 10 milliliters of peripheral blood through a draw. Then a second PCR, running roughly 6 to 11 cycles, was carried out with a sample-barcoded 5' primer and a J-beta primer mix. TCRdb ran MiXCR on the 5' RACE reads and lists one entry per CDR3 protein. Here the sample spans around 1.7 million distinct CDR3 sequences, 28% being singletons. V was pared by 1 base and J by 5 bases, with 9 bases of the junction left unmatched. Germline values: CDR1 DFQATT, CDR2 SNEGSKA (reference sequence). This CDR3 region has 15 residues.

The chain employs TRBV20-1 and TRBJ2-5; 8 bases match TRBD2. Sequencing was done on a sample of blood. The TCR was taken from a woman in her twenties or thirties in good health. The CDR3 DNA reads TGCAGTGCTAGAGTTAGCGGGGAGGGCTACGAGACCCAGTACTTC. It is translated as CSARVSGEGYETQYF.